Each of the 6 T cell receptor beta chains below was sequenced from the same sample in a study of shared clonotypes between healthy human individuals. Clones were read by immunoSEQ multiplex PCR, and TCRdb kept only the in-frame ones, dropping some. The sample has some 1,900,000 clones, 85% to 95% seen once. CD45RO-negative CD8 cells positively selected for CCR7 made up the naive population, which excluded terminally differentiated effector memory CD45RA+ cells. Sequencing was performed on naive CD8+ T cells sorted from blood. All receptors derive from a man younger than 35 in good health.

The V gene is TRBV4-1, the J gene TRBJ2-7; D is uncertain. CDR3 size: 14 residues. With 0 bases removed from V and 3 bases from J, the gap between germline ends came to 9 bases. Germline CDR1 is MGHRA and CDR2 is YSYEKL. The DNA of the CDR3 is TGCGCCAGCAGCCAAGAACCCTTTAACTACGAGCAGTACTTC. Its translation: CASSQEPFNYEQYF.

About this clone itself: Other DNA sequences in the sample encode the same CDR3. This chain joins TRBV5-8 and TRBJ2-1; the D is unclear. Trimming pared 0 bases from V and 10 bases from J, leaving 2 bases between. This CDR3 is built from 10 residues. CDR1 and CDR2 from the germline V gene are SGHTS and YDEGEE. CDR3 DNA sequence: TGTGCCAGCAGCTTGGGCGAGCAGTTCTTC. This encodes CASSLGEQFF. Based on the CDR3 plus reference TRBV5-8 and TRBJ2-1, the full variable domain is EAGVTQSPTHLIKTRGQQATLRCSPISGHTSVYWYQQALGLGLQFLLWYDEGEERNRGNFPPRFSGRQFPNYSSELNVNALELEDSALYLCASSLGEQFFGPGTRLTVL.

The V gene is TRBV14, the J gene TRBJ1-1; unclear D gene. The ends were cut back, 4 bases at V and 8 bases at J, with 17 bases in the middle. Germline values: CDR1 SGHDN, CDR2 FVKESK. The CDR3 is made up of 14 amino acids. The CDR3 is CASSPTEGRREAFF. CDR3 sequence (DNA): TGTGCCAGCAGCCCGACGGAGGGCCGTAGGGAAGCTTTCTTT.

V usage is TRBV19 and J usage is TRBJ1-1; D gene uncertain. CDR3 length equals 15 residues. The ends were cut back, 5 bases at V and 0 bases at J, with 13 bases in the middle. CDR1 and CDR2 from the germline V gene are LNHDA and SQIVND (reference sequence). CDR3 nucleotides: TGTGCCAGTAGTCTCCTCCCCTCGGTGAACACTGAAGCTTTCTTT. This encodes CASSLLPSVNTEAFF.

As regards this clone: The sample has other DNA sequences that encode this CDR3 too. The chain joins TRBV7-9 to TRBJ1-1; TRBD1 agrees at 7 bases. Germline CDR1 reads SEHNR; CDR2 reads FQNEAQ (reference sequence). V lost 3 bases to trimming and J lost 1 base; unmatched junction nucleotides: 2. The CDR3 has 14 residues. CDR3 nucleotide sequence: TGTGCCAGCAGCTTGGCAGGGGGGAACACTGAAGCTTTCTTT. Its translation is CASSLAGGNTEAFF.

The chain joins TRBV7-9 to TRBJ2-5, with 8 bases fitting TRBD1. Germline CDR1 is SEHNR and CDR2 is FQNEAQ (reference sequence). The V segment lost 4 bases and the J segment 5 bases; nucleotides outside the gene matches: 12. The CDR3 consists of 16 residues. CDR3 amino acids: CASSSPRTGWGETQYF. CDR3 DNA sequence: TGTGCCAGCAGCTCGCCCCGGACAGGGTGGGGGGAGACCCAGTACTTC. Full variable domain (missing parts from reference TRBV7-9 and TRBJ2-5): DTGVSQNPRHKITKRGQNVTFRCDPISEHNRLYWYRQTLGQGPEFLTYFQNEAQLEKSRLLSDRFSAERPKGSFSTLEIQRTEQGDSAMYLCASSSPRTGWGETQYFGPGTRLLVL.